What follows are 23 T cell receptor beta chains derived from one specimen sequenced in a study of T cell changes during pregnancy in multiple sclerosis. Using immunoSEQ multiplex PCR, the repertoire was profiled, and TCRdb retains in-frame clones only, with some absent. This sample has about 87,000 clones, with just over 90% found just once. Sample: peripheral blood, taken in the third trimester of pregnancy. These TCRs come from a female donor in good health, enrolled as a control in a pregnancy study.

On this clone itself: At one of its ends the junction is not consistent with the germline gene, which may arise from a read error. The chain carries TRBV11-2 and TRBJ2-7; 13 positions match TRBD2. Germline V gene lookup returns CDR1 SGHAT and CDR2 FQNNGV. There are 16 residues in the CDR3. CDR3 region: CASSSLAGGPSNEQYF. The CDR3 region has the DNA TGTGCCAGCAGCTCACTAGCGGGAGGGCCCTCCAACGAGCAGTACTTC.

The CDR3 is CASSLVFRVRTDPYEQYF. CDR3 bases: TGCGCCAGCAGCTTGGTTTTCAGGGTTCGGACGGACCCCTACGAGCAGTACTTC. This chain connects TRBV5-1 to TRBJ2-7; D might be TRBD1 (5 bases). This CDR3 is built from 18 residues. Germline V gene sequence: CDR1 SGHRS, CDR2 YFSETQ. Trimming stripped 0 bases from V and 2 bases from J, with 21 bases between.

This clone was recorded once. The rearrangement links TRBV27 to TRBJ1-1, with 8 bases matching TRBD1. The CDR3 contains 13 residues. V shed 5 bases, J shed 6 bases, and the junction held 5 bases outside the gene matches. CDR1 is MNHEY, CDR2 SMNVEV, per germline (reference sequence). CDR3 DNA: TGTGCCAGCAGTGCTCGGACAGGGTCTGAAGCTTTCTTT. Residues: CASSARTGSEAFF.

The chain links TRBV19 to TRBJ2-1; 12 nucleotides match TRBD2. The trim removed 10 bases at V and 6 bases at J, leaving 10 bases unmatched. CDR3 length: 15 residues. Germline V lookup: CDR1 LNHDA, CDR2 SQIVND (reference sequence). The CDR3 bases are TGTGCCACAACTGTACTAGCGGGAGGTCCCAATGAGCAGTTCTTC. Translation: CATTVLAGGPNEQFF.

The gene calls are TRBV27 and TRBJ2-5, with a possible D match to TRBD2 (5 bases). From germline, CDR1 is MNHEY and CDR2 SMNVEV (reference sequence). V was pared by 0 bases and J by 0 bases, with 8 bases between. The CDR3 totals 15 residues. DNA of the CDR3: TGTGCCAGCAGTTTATCACGAGGGTACCAAGAGACCCAGTACTTC. It translates to CASSLSRGYQETQYF.

This clone was seen only once. The chain has TRBV4-2 and TRBJ2-7; D is possibly TRBD2 (6 bases). This CDR3 comprises 13 residues. V lost 1 base to trimming and J lost 9 bases, with 13 bases between them. CDR1 LGHNA and CDR2 YNFKEQ come from the germline V gene. The CDR3 DNA reads TGTGCCAGCAGCCAAGCGGGAGTGAGGGGGCAGTACTTC. It specifies CASSQAGVRGQYF.

The chain links TRBV5-4 to TRBJ1-2, with D unresolved. V was pared by 6 bases and J by 6 bases, with 15 bases between. There are 13 residues in the CDR3. CDR1 and CDR2 from the germline V gene are SGHNT and YYREEE (reference sequence). CDR3 loop: CASTLGGWDGYTF. DNA of the CDR3: TGTGCCAGCACCCTGGGAGGGTGGGATGGCTACACCTTC. Based on the CDR3 plus reference TRBV5-4 and TRBJ1-2, the full variable domain is ETGVTQSPTHLIKTRGQQVTLRCSSQSGHNTVSWYQQALGQGPQFIFQYYREEENGRGNFPPRFSGLQFPNYSSELNVNALELDDSALYLCASTLGGWDGYTFGSGTRLTVV.

V is TRBV9 and J is TRBJ1-2; maybe TRBD1 (5 bases). This CDR3 spans 14 amino acids. Trimming stripped 3 bases from V and 11 bases from J, with 20 bases between. Germline values: CDR1 SGDLS, CDR2 YYNGEE. CDR3 in amino acids: CASSGTSQSMRYTF. The CDR3 DNA sequence: TGTGCCAGCAGCGGGACATCGCAAAGTATGAGGTACACCTTC.

The chain recombines TRBV4-1 with TRBJ2-5; 10 nucleotides align to TRBD1. The germline V gene encodes CDR1 MGHRA and CDR2 YSYEKL. The CDR3 runs to 15 residues. V lost 5 bases, J lost 4 bases, and 7 bases stayed unmatched. The CDR3 DNA sequence: TGCGCCAGCAGCTACCGGGACAGGGGTGGAGAGACCCAGTACTTC. Translated, it gives CASSYRDRGGETQYF.

In nucleotides, the CDR3 is TGTGCCAGCACCCCCCGTCGGTACAGGAATCAGCCCCAGCATTTT. Protein product: CASTPRRYRNQPQHF. This chain joins TRBV28 and TRBJ1-5; tentatively, D is TRBD1 (5 bases). The germline V and J ends were trimmed by 7 bases and 4 bases, with 17 bases remaining between them. This CDR3 is built from 15 residues. Germline values: CDR1 MDHEN, CDR2 SYDVKM.

This clone appeared once. This rearrangement joins TRBV5-1 to TRBJ2-6; 9 nucleotides align to TRBD2. CDR3 length equals 17 residues. V shed 0 bases, J shed 2 bases, and the junction held 3 bases outside the gene matches. In germline, CDR1 is SGHRS, CDR2 YFSETQ. Here the CDR3 reads CASSLEASGTGANVLTF. Here the CDR3 DNA reads TGCGCCAGCAGCTTGGAGGCTAGCGGGACTGGGGCCAACGTCCTGACTTTC.

The V gene is TRBV18, the J gene TRBJ2-5, with 12 bases matching TRBD1. V shed 3 bases and J 4 bases; nucleotides not matched to a gene: 3. This CDR3 has 15 amino acids. CDR1 is KGHSH and CDR2 is LQKENI in the germline V gene. CDR3 coding DNA: TGTGCCAGCTCACCGCGGGACAGGGGGCGAGAGACCCAGTACTTC. It translates to CASSPRDRGRETQYF.

The chain carries TRBV5-1 and TRBJ2-4; possibly TRBD1 for D (5 bases). This CDR3 contains 15 residues. Between the trimmed V and J ends, which lost 0 bases and 6 bases, there was a span of 13 bases. The V gene's germline CDR1 is SGHRS and CDR2 YFSETQ. The chain's CDR3 is CASSLAGPPGNIQYF. In DNA form, the CDR3 reads TGCGCCAGCAGCTTGGCAGGGCCCCCCGGAAACATTCAGTACTTC.

The chain carries TRBV10-3 and TRBJ1-2, with TRBD1 as a possible D gene (6 bases). CDR1 is ENHRY, CDR2 SYGVKD, per germline. Trimming removed 6 bases from V and 3 bases from J, with 8 bases in between. The CDR3 covers 12 residues. The CDR3 bases are TGTGCCATCAGGGCAGGGGACTATGGCTACACCTTC. Residues: CAIRAGDYGYTF.

This clone was seen a single time. This chain uses TRBV11-1 with TRBJ2-3, with 10 nucleotides matching TRBD1. This CDR3 has 15 amino acids. Germline CDR1 SGHAT, CDR2 FQDESV (reference sequence). The J segment lost 4 bases and the V segment lost 8 bases, leaving 9 bases of the junction unmatched. In DNA form, the CDR3 reads TGTGCCAGCGCATGGGGACAGGGGAAATCAGATACGCAGTATTTT. This translates into CASAWGQGKSDTQYF.

The V call is TRBV4-1, the J call TRBJ2-7; 10 nucleotides match TRBD2. The CDR3 runs 15 residues. The germline CDR1 and CDR2 sequences are MGHRA and YSYEKL. The trim removed 1 base at V and 2 bases at J, leaving 2 bases unmatched. The CDR3, as DNA: TGCGCCAGCAGCCAAGTAGCGGGAGGCGCCTACGAGCAGTACTTC. Encoded protein: CASSQVAGGAYEQYF.

The chain carries TRBV14 and TRBJ1-3; D is uncertain. Germline V gene data show CDR1 as SGHDN and CDR2 as FVKESK. The CDR3 runs to 13 residues. V was clipped by 1 base and J by 6 bases, with 7 bases between them. CDR3 amino acids: CASSQGLENTIYF. CDR3 DNA: TGTGCCAGCAGCCAAGGTTTAGAAAACACCATATATTTT. Using reference TRBV14 and TRBJ1-3 for the parts outside the CDR3, the full variable domain is EAGVTQFPSHSVIEKGQTVTLRCDPISGHDNLYWYRRVMGKEIKFLLHFVKESKQDESGMPNNRFLAERTGGTYSTLKVQPAELEDSGVYFCASSQGLENTIYFGEGSWLTVV.

The CDR3 DNA reads TGCGCCAGCAGCTTGGGGACTAGCGACAATCAAGAGACCCAGTACTTC. Translated, it gives CASSLGTSDNQETQYF. The chain uses TRBV5-1 and TRBJ2-5; 9 bases are shared with TRBD2. V dropped 0 bases and J dropped 2; count of bases not matched to a gene: 5. The CDR3 contains 16 residues. CDR1 and CDR2 (germline): SGHRS, YFSETQ.

The chain has TRBV5-1 and TRBJ2-7; TRBD1 is a possible D gene (6 bases). The CDR3 sequence is 15 residues long. Germline loops: CDR1 SGHRS, CDR2 YFSETQ. Trimming shortened V by 0 bases and J by 3 bases, and 13 bases separated the two germline ends. The chain's CDR3 is CASSLGGTTFYEQYF. The CDR3 DNA reads TGCGCCAGCAGCTTGGGTGGGACAACCTTCTACGAGCAGTACTTC. Full variable domain (remainder filled in from reference TRBV5-1 and TRBJ2-7): KAGVTQTPRYLIKTRGQQVTLSCSPISGHRSVSWYQQTPGQGLQFLFEYFSETQRNKGNFPGRFSGRQFSNSRSEMNVSTLELGDSALYLCASSLGGTTFYEQYFGPGTRLTVT.

The rearrangement uses TRBV4-1 and TRBJ1-5; 9 bases agree with TRBD1. CDR1 is MGHRA and CDR2 is YSYEKL in the germline V gene. The CDR3 is 14 residues long. Losses at the gene ends were 1 base for V and 5 bases for J; bases not matched to a gene: 0. The CDR3 sequence: CASSQGTGDQPQHF. In DNA form, the CDR3 reads TGCGCCAGCAGCCAAGGGACAGGGGATCAGCCCCAGCATTTT.

The J gene is TRBJ1-5, the V gene TRBV6-1, with 9 bases that match TRBD1. The germline CDR1 and CDR2 sequences are MNHNS and SASEGT. This CDR3 contains 11 residues. Losses at the gene ends were 8 bases for V and 9 bases for J; bases not matched to a gene: 2. The CDR3 here is CASGDRAPQHF. The CDR3 nucleotides read TGTGCCAGCGGGGACAGGGCGCCCCAGCATTTT.

This clone is a singleton in its sample. This chain connects TRBV29-1 to TRBJ2-3; perhaps TRBD2 as D (6 bases). CDR3 size: 14 residues. The germline gives CDR1 SQVTM, CDR2 ANQGSEA. Trimming removed 2 bases from V and 1 base from J, with 10 bases in between. CDR3 sequence: CSVEWASGTDTQYF. The CDR3 coding sequence is TGCAGCGTTGAATGGGCTAGCGGCACAGATACGCAGTATTTT.

The chain couples TRBV10-3 to TRBJ2-3, with a weak D call TRBD1 (5 bases). V dropped 2 bases and J dropped 2 bases, with 11 bases sitting between them. The CDR3 runs to 15 residues. Germline loops: CDR1 ENHRY, CDR2 SYGVKD. The chain's CDR3 is CAISEEGDPTDTQYF. CDR3 in DNA: TGTGCCATCAGTGAGGAAGGGGATCCCACAGATACGCAGTATTTT.